This T cell receptor beta chain was sequenced for a study of cytomegalovirus exposure and HLA in healthy donors. Findings and caveats of the study: When a later analysis compared HLA-associated TCR beta chains with equally common others, the HLA-associated chains turned out to be more clonally expanded and to have lower generation probabilities. It was taken for granted in presence/absence analyses that sequencing depth across donors was roughly uniform. A later examination showed that TCR association rates differed by HLA locus, with DRB1 most and HLA-C fewest. In an earlier analysis, in 587 donors, most V segments appeared productive either ~90% or ~30% of the time.

Primers for the PCR totalled 60 Vbeta and 13 Jbeta. Profiled with immunoSEQ multiplex PCR; TCRdb holds only in-frame clones, not every one. The sample carries about 140,000 clones, nearly 90% recorded once. Details on this clone: Its antigen is not known.

Sequencing used PBMCs. The TCR sequence derives from a woman aged 40 to 50 in good health and CMV-seronegative.

DNA of the CDR3: TGTGCCAGCAGCTTGGCTAGCAGAAGCACAGATACGCAGTATTTT. This sequence encodes CASSLASRSTDTQYF. This rearrangement joins TRBV5-4 to TRBJ2-3, with D tentatively TRBD2 (5 bases). Per germline, CDR1 SGHNT and CDR2 YYREEE (reference sequence). V was cut by 0 bases and J by 0 bases, with 8 bases left in between. The CDR3 loop spans 15 amino acids.